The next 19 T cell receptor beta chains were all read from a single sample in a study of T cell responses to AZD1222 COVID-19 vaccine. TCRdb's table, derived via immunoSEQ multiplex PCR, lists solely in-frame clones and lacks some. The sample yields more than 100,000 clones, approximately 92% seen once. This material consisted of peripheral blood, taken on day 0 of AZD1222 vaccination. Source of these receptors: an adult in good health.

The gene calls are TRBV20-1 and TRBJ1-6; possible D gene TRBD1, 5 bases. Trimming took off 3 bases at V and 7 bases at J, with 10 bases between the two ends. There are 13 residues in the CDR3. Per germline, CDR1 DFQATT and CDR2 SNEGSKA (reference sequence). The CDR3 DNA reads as TGCAGTGCTAGTGGGGGTCGGAATTCACCCCTCCACTTT. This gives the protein CSASGGRNSPLHF.

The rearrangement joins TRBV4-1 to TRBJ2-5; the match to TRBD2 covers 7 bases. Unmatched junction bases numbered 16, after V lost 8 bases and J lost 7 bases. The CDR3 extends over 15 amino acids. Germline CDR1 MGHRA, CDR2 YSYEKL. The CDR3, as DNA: TGCGCCAGCTCGGGACTAACTCAAAGGCCGGGGACCCAGTACTTC. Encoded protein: CASSGLTQRPGTQYF.

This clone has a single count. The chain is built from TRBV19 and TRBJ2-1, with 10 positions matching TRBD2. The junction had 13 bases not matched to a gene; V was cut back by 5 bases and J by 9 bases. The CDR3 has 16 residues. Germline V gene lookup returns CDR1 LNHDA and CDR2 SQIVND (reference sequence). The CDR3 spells CASSPGRVAGGGEQFF. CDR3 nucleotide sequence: TGTGCCAGTAGTCCCGGGCGGGTAGCGGGAGGCGGTGAGCAGTTCTTC.

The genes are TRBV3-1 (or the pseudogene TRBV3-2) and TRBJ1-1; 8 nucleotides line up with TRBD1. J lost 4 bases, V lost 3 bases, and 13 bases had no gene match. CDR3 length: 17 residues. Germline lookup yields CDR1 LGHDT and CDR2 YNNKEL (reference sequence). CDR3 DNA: TGTGCCAGCAGCCACCAACGGACAGGGCCGTGGGGCACTGAAGCTTTCTTT. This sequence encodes CASSHQRTGPWGTEAFF.

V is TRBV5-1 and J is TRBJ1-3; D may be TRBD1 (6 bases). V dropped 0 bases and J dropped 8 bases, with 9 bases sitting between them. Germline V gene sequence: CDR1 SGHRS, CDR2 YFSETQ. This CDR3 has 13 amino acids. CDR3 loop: CASSLAQGHTIYF. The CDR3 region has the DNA TGCGCCAGCAGCTTGGCGCAGGGGCACACCATATATTTT.

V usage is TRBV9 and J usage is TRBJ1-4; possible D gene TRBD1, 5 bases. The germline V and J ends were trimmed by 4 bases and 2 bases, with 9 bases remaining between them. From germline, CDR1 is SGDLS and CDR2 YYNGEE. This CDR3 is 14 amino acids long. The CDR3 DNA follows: TGTGCCAGCAGCTCGGGGGGGACTAATGAAAAACTGTTTTTT. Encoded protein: CASSSGGTNEKLFF. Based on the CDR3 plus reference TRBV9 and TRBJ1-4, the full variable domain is DSGVTQTPKHLITATGQRVTLRCSPRSGDLSVYWYQQSLDQGLQFLIQYYNGEERAKGNILERFSAQQFPDLHSELNLSSLELGDSALYFCASSSGGTNEKLFFGSGTQLSVL.

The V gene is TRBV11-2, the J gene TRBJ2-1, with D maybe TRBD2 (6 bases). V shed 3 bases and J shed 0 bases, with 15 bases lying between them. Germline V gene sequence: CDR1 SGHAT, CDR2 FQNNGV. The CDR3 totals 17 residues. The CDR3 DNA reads TGTGCCAGCAGCTTTAGAGCCTCAGCGGGCTCCTACAATGAGCAGTTCTTC. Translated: CASSFRASAGSYNEQFF.

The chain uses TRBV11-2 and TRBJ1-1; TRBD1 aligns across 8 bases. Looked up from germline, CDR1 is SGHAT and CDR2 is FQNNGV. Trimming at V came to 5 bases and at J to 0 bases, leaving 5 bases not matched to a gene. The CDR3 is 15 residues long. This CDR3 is CASSPRTGLNTEAFF. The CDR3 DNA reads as TGTGCCAGCAGCCCGCGGACAGGGTTGAACACTGAAGCTTTCTTT.

CDR3 DNA sequence: TGTGCCATCAGCACAGATGGATACGAGCAGTACTTC. As protein: CAISTDGYEQYF. The gene calls are TRBV10-3 and TRBJ2-7; D gene uncertain. The CDR3 is 12 amino acids. Germline V gene sequence: CDR1 ENHRY, CDR2 SYGVKD. Trimming took 6 bases from V and 4 from J, leaving 10 bases between them.

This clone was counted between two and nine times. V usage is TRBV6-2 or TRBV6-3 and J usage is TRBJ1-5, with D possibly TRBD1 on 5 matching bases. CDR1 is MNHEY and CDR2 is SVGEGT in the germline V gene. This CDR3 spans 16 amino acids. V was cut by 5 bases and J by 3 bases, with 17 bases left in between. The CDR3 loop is CASSGDTGHFNQPQHF. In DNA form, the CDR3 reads TGTGCCAGCAGTGGGGATACCGGACATTTCAATCAGCCCCAGCATTTT.

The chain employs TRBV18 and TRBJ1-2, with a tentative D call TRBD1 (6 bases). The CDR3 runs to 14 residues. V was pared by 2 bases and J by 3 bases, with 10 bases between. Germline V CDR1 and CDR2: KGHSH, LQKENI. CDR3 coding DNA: TGTGCCAGCTCACCATTACAGGGAGACTATGGCTACACCTTC. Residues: CASSPLQGDYGYTF.

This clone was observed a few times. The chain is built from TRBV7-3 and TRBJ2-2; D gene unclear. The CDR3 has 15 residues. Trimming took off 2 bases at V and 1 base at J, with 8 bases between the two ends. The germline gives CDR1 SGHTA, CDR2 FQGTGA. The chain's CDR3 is CASSLLGLNTGELFF. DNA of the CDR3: TGTGCCAGCAGCTTACTTGGTCTGAACACCGGGGAGCTGTTTTTT.

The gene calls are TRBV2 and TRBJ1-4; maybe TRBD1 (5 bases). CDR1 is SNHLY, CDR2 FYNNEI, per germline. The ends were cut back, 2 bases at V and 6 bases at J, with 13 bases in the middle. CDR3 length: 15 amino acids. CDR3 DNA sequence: TGTGCCAGCAGTGAATTTCCGGGACCGGATGAAAAACTGTTTTTT. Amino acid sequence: CASSEFPGPDEKLFF.

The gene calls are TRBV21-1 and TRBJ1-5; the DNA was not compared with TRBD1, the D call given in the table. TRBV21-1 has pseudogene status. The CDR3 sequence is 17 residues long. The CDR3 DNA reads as TGTGCCAGCAGCCTCCCCGGGACAGGGAATAGCAATCAGCCCCAGCATTTT. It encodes CASSLPGTGNSNQPQHF.

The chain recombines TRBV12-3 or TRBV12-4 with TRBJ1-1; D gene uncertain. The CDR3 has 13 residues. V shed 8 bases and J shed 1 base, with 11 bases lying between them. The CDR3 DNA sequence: TGTGCCAGCCGCGCCGGGCGGAACACTGAAGCTTTCTTT. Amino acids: CASRAGRNTEAFF.

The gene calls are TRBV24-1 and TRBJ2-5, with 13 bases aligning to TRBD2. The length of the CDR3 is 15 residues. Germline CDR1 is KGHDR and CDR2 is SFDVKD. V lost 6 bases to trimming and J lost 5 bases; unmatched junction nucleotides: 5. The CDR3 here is CATSTSGGAWETQYF. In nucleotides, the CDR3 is TGTGCCACCAGTACTAGCGGGGGGGCCTGGGAGACCCAGTACTTC.

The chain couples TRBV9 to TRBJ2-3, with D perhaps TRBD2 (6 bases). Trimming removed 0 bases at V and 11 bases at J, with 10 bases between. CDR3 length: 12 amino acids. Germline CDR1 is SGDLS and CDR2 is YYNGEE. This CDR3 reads CASSVGGRGQYF. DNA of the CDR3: TGTGCCAGCAGCGTAGGAGGGCGGGGGCAGTATTTT.

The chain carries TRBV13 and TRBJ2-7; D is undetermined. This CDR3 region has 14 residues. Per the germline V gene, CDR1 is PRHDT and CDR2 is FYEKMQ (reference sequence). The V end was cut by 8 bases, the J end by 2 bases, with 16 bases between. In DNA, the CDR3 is TGTGCCAGCGCGTACAGCCAGATCCCCTACGAGCAGTACTTC. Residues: CASAYSQIPYEQYF.

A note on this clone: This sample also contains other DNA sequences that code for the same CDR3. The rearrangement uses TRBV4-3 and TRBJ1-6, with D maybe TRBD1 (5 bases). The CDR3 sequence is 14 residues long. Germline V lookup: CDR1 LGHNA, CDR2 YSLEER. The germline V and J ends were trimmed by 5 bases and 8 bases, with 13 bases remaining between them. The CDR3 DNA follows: TGCGCCAGCAGCATGGATAGGGGCGATTCACCCCTCCACTTT. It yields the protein CASSMDRGDSPLHF.